This T cell receptor (beta chain) was captured in a study of cytomegalovirus exposure and HLA in healthy donors. Study-wide background: Findings of an earlier analysis included over 95 million unique TCR beta sequences from roughly 180 million T cells. When roughly 420 donors were genotyped, 81% of them were found to fall in the Caucasian-associated ancestry cluster.

Germline values: CDR1 KGHSH, CDR2 LQKENI. This CDR3 is 14 amino acids long. Between the trimmed V and J ends, which lost 2 bases and 8 bases, there was a span of 12 bases. PCR involved 60 Vbeta and 13 Jbeta primers. Generated by immunoSEQ multiplex PCR, the TCRdb table keeps only in-frame clones and is missing some. The sample includes under 250,000 clones, 65% to 80% of them seen just once. The sequence came from a woman aged 30 to 39 in good health and CMV-seropositive. Sequencing used PBMCs. This chain uses TRBV18 with TRBJ1-4; no clear D gene. The CDR3, as DNA: TGTGCCAGCTCACCAACACGAAGTGAAGAAAAACTGTTTTTT. Protein product: CASSPTRSEEKLFF.